This T cell receptor (beta chain) stems from a study of shared T cell receptors in the human thymus. This CDR3 region has 14 residues. Germline V gene sequence: CDR1 MGHRA, CDR2 YSYEKL. Trimming stripped 3 bases from V and 2 bases from J, with 10 bases between. The assay was immunoSEQ multiplex PCR, and TCRdb's table has in-frame clones only and misses some. The sample holds under 850,000 clones; roughly 90% are singletons and the top ten take 0.0095% to 0.012%. Another study also made use of these data, one on human thymus T cells. That source notes: In unrelated individuals, thymic repertoires overlapped highly, according to related research.

Sequenced material: thymocytes. The source is a boy under two years old with a congenital heart defect. The rearrangement links TRBV4-1 to TRBJ2-5, with D maybe TRBD2 (6 bases). The CDR3 here is CASSQGTLQETQYF. DNA of the CDR3: TGCGCCAGCAGCCAGGGGACTTTACAAGAGACCCAGTACTTC.